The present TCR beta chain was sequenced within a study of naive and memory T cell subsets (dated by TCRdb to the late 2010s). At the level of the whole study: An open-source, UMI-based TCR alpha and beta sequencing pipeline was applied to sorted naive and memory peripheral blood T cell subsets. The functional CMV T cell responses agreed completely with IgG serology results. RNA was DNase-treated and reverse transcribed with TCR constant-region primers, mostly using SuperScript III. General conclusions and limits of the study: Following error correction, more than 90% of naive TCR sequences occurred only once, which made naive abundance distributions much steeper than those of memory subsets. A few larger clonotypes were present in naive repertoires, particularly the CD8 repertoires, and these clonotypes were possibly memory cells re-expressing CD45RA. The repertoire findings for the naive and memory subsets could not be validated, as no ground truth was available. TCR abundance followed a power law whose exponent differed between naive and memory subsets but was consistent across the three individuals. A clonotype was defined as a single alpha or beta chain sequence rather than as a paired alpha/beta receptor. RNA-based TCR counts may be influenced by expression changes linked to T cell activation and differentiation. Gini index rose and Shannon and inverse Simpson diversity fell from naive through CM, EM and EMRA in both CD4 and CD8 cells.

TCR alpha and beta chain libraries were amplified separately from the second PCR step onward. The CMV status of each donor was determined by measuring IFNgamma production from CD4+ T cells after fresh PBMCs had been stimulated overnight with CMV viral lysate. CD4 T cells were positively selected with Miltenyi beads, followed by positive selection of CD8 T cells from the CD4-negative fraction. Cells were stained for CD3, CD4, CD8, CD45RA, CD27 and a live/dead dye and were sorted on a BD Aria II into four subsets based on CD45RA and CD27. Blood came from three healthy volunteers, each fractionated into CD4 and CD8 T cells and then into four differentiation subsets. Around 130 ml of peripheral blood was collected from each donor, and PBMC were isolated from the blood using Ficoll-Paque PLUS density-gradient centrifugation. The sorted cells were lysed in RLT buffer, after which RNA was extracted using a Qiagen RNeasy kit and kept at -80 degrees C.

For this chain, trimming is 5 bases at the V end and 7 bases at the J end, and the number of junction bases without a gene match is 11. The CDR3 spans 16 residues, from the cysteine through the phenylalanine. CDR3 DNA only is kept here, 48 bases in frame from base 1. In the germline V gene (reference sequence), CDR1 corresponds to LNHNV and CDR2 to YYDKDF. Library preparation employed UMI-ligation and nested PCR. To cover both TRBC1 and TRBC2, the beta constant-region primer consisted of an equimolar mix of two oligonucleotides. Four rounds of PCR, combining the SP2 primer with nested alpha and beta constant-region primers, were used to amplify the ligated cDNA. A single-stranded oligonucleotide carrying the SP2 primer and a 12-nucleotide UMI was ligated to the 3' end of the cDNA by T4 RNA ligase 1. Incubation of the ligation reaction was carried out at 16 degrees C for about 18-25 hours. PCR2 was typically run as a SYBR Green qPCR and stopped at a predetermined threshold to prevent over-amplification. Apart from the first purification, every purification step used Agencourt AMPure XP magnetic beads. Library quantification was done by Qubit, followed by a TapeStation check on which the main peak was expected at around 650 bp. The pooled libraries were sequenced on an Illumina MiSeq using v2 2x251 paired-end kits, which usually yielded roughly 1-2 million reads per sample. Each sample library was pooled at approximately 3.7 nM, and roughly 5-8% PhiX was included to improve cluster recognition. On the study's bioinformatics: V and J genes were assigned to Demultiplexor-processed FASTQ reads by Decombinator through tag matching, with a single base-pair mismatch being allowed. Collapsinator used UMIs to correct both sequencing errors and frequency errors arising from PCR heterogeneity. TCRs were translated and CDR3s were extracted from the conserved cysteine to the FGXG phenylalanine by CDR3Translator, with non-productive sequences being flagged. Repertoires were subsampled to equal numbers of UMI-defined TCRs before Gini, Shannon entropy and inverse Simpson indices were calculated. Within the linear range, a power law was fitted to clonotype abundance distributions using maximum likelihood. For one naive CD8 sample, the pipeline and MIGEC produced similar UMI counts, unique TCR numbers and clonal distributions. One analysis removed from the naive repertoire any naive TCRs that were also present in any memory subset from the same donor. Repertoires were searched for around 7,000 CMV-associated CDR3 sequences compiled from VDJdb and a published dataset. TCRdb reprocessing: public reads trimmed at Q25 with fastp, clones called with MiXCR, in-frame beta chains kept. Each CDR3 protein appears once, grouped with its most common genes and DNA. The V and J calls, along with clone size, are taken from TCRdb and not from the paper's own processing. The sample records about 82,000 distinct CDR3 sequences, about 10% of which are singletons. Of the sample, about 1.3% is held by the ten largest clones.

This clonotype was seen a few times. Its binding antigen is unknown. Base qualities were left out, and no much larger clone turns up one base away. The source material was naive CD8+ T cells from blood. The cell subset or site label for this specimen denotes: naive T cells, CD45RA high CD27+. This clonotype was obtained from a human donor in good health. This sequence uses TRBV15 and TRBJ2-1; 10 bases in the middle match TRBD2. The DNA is TGTGCCACCAGCTCGCACCTAGCGGGAGCTAATAATGAGCAGTTCTTC. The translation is CATSSHLAGANNEQFF.